The next 26 T cell receptor beta chains were all read from a single sample in a study of T cell repertoires in cytomegalovirus infection. Via MiXCR, TCRdb re-called the reads, giving one row per CDR3 protein. This sample has roughly 280,000 distinct CDR3 sequences, with approximately 9.2% found just once. The sequenced sample consisted of PBMCs. These receptors were obtained from a human donor in good health (CMV status not recorded). Some clones in this sample may be carry-over from other donors' samples.

The chain recombines TRBV28 with TRBJ1-6, with D perhaps TRBD1 (5 bases). V was shortened by 3 bases and J by 9 bases, with 15 bases between the two germline ends. Germline CDR1 reads MDHEN; CDR2 reads SYDVKM. This CDR3 region has 15 residues. The DNA for the CDR3 is TGTGCCAGCAGTTTGTCGGGACCCGGGCGTTCACCCCTCCACTTT. As protein: CASSLSGPGRSPLHF.

This clonotype was observed at least ten times. The chain has TRBV6-6 and TRBJ1-4; 8 bases map to TRBD1. Trimming removed 2 bases from V and 0 bases from J; junction bases left unmatched: 5. The CDR3 spans 17 residues. Germline CDR1 and CDR2: MNHNY and SVGAGI (reference sequence). The CDR3 nucleotides read TGTGCCAGCAGTTACGGAGGGACAGGCGCAACTAATGAAAAACTGTTTTTT. Its protein is CASSYGGTGATNEKLFF.

This sequence joins TRBV12-5 and TRBJ2-7; 8 positions agree with TRBD1. CDR1 LGHNT and CDR2 FRNRAP come from the germline V gene. With 6 bases clipped from V and 2 bases from J, the junction kept 3 bases outside the gene matches. This CDR3 is 13 amino acids long. The CDR3 coding sequence is TGTGCTAGTGGGGTACAGGGGGCCTACGAGCAGTACTTC. Its protein is CASGVQGAYEQYF.

The chain carries TRBV5-1 and TRBJ1-5; 9 bases align to TRBD1. There are 16 residues in the CDR3. Germline V CDR1 and CDR2: SGHRS, YFSETQ. V dropped 4 bases and J dropped 3; count of bases not matched to a gene: 8. The CDR3 nucleotides read TGCGCCAGCAGCCCGGACGGACAGGGGATCAATCAGCCCCAGCATTTT. Translated: CASSPDGQGINQPQHF.

This clonotype was observed at least ten times. The CDR3 DNA follows: TGTGCCAGCAGCGCCCTAGCGGGGGGGCCCATCGAGCAGTACTTC. Its translation is CASSALAGGPIEQYF. This rearrangement joins TRBV7-2 to TRBJ2-7; 12 nucleotides align to TRBD2. CDR1 is SGHTA and CDR2 is FQGNSA in the germline V gene. V lost 5 bases and J lost 6; bases outside the gene matches: 8. The CDR3 contains 15 residues.

This clonotype was observed a handful of times. V usage is TRBV7-2 and J usage is TRBJ2-7; D not certain. V shed 1 base and J shed 6 bases, with 7 bases lying between them. Germline lookup yields CDR1 SGHTA and CDR2 FQGNSA. The length of the CDR3 is 12 residues. CDR3 sequence: CASSLVRAEQYF. For the CDR3, the DNA is TGTGCCAGCAGCTTAGTTAGAGCCGAGCAGTACTTC. The variable domain in full, with the rest retrieved from reference TRBV7-2 and TRBJ2-7, is GAGVSQSPSNKVTEKGKDVELRCDPISGHTALYWYRQSLGQGLEFLIYFQGNSAPDKSGLPSDRFSAERTGGSVSTLTIQRTQQEDSAVYLCASSLVRAEQYFGPGTRLTVT.

This clonotype was detected a few times. V is TRBV20-1 and J is TRBJ2-7, with D perhaps matching TRBD1 or TRBD2 (5 bases each). V lost 6 bases and J lost 5, with 14 bases in between. The length of the CDR3 is 12 residues. The germline CDR1 and CDR2 sequences are DFQATT and SNEGSKA (reference sequence). The CDR3 nucleotides read TGCAGTGCAATAGGGACCTACCACGAGCAGTACTTC. Translating gives CSAIGTYHEQYF.

This clonotype was counted many times. The rearrangement joins TRBV7-2 to TRBJ1-5, with D possibly being TRBD1 (5 bases). V shed 2 bases and J shed 5 bases, with 13 bases lying between them. CDR1 and CDR2 from the germline V gene are SGHTA and FQGNSA. This CDR3 is 15 amino acids long. The CDR3 DNA follows: TGTGCCAGCAGCTTAAGTCAGGGAAACGATCAGCCCCAGCATTTT. Its translation is CASSLSQGNDQPQHF.

In its sample, this clonotype was seen many times. The chain uses TRBV7-8 and TRBJ2-5; the match to TRBD1 covers 9 bases. V trimming: 5 bases; J trimming: 5 bases; junction bases outside the gene matches: 12. The CDR3 is made up of 16 amino acids. From germline, CDR1 is SGHVS and CDR2 FQNEAQ. The CDR3 loop is CASSQSPGTGKETQYF. DNA for the CDR3: TGTGCCAGCAGCCAATCTCCCGGGACAGGGAAGGAGACCCAGTACTTC.

This clonotype was detected ten times or more. DNA for the CDR3: TGTGCCAGCAGCCCCACCACTAGCGGGAGTATCTACAATGAGCAGTTCTTC. Translation: CASSPTTSGSIYNEQFF. J is TRBJ2-1 and V is TRBV7-2; 11 nucleotides agree with TRBD2. Germline V gene sequence: CDR1 SGHTA, CDR2 FQGNSA. This CDR3 is 17 amino acids long. J lost 3 bases, V lost 5 bases, and 9 bases had no gene match. Drawing the rest from reference TRBV7-2 and TRBJ2-1, the complete variable domain is GAGVSQSPSNKVTEKGKDVELRCDPISGHTALYWYRQSLGQGLEFLIYFQGNSAPDKSGLPSDRFSAERTGGSVSTLTIQRTQQEDSAVYLCASSPTTSGSIYNEQFFGPGTRLTVL.

The rearrangement links TRBV12-3 or TRBV12-4 to TRBJ1-2; unclear D gene. V was clipped by 4 bases and J by 4 bases, with 7 bases between them. The CDR3 extends over 12 amino acids. The CDR3 loop is CASSSGSYGYTF. The CDR3 DNA reads as TGTGCCAGCAGTTCCGGCTCCTATGGCTACACCTTC.

This clonotype has just one count. The DNA for the CDR3 is TGCAGTGCGGTTCCGGGACTAGCGGGAGGGCGAGATACGCAGTATTTT. Its translation: CSAVPGLAGGRDTQYF. The V call is TRBV20-1, the J call TRBJ2-3, with 16 bases matching TRBD2. This CDR3 is built from 16 residues. The junction had 8 bases not matched to a gene; V was cut back by 6 bases and J by 5 bases. CDR1 is DFQATT, CDR2 SNEGSKA, per germline (reference sequence).

This clonotype was observed many times. An end of the junction does not agree with germline; a read error may underlie this. This chain joins TRBV12-3 or TRBV12-4 and TRBJ2-3; TRBD2 aligns across 7 bases. CDR3 length equals 14 residues. CDR3 nucleotides: TGTGCCAGCAGTTCCCCCAGGACTAGTTCCACAGTCGGCTTT. Protein sequence: CASSSPRTSSTVGF.

This clonotype occurred many times. The chain carries TRBV12-3 or TRBV12-4 and TRBJ2-3; 7 bases map to TRBD1. V was clipped by 6 bases and J by 4 bases; unmatched bases: 10. The CDR3 has 15 residues. The CDR3 spells CASSLNRGNSDTQYF. The CDR3, as DNA: TGTGCCAGCAGCCTGAACAGGGGAAATTCAGATACGCAGTATTTT.

The V call is TRBV20-1, the J call TRBJ2-6, with 7 bases fitting TRBD2. Germline CDR1 is DFQATT and CDR2 is SNEGSKA (reference sequence). CDR3 length: 14 residues. The junction had 5 bases not matched to a gene; V was cut back by 1 base and J by 8 bases. The CDR3 region is CSARAPGGSNVLTF. The DNA of the CDR3 is TGCAGTGCTAGAGCCCCCGGGGGGTCCAACGTCCTGACTTTC.

This clonotype has a count of ten or more. The chain uses TRBV7-2 and TRBJ1-5, with a tentative D call TRBD1 (5 bases). Germline V gene lookup returns CDR1 SGHTA and CDR2 FQGNSA. V was shortened by 3 bases and J by 2 bases, with 11 bases between the two germline ends. The CDR3 runs 15 residues. The CDR3 DNA reads TGTGCCAGCAGCTTTGGGGACGGGGGCAATCAGCCCCAGCATTTT. Its protein product is CASSFGDGGNQPQHF.

This clonotype appeared a few times. The genes are TRBV19 and TRBJ2-1; 8 nucleotides match TRBD2. V lost 4 bases to trimming and J lost 7 bases; unmatched junction nucleotides: 6. The V gene's germline CDR1 is LNHDA and CDR2 SQIVND (reference sequence). CDR3 length: 14 amino acids. The DNA for the CDR3 is TGTGCCAGTAGTAGGCGGGGGGCCGGGAATGAGCAGTTCTTC. This translates into CASSRRGAGNEQFF.

In its sample, this clonotype was seen many times. This chain connects TRBV6-5 to TRBJ1-1; D gene uncertain. The CDR3 contains 13 residues. Germline V gives CDR1 MNHEY, CDR2 SVGAGI. V was shortened by 2 bases and J by 1 base, with 5 bases between the two germline ends. The CDR3 DNA follows: TGTGCCAGCAGTTACAGCTGGAACACTGAAGCTTTCTTT. Translation gives CASSYSWNTEAFF.

There are many counts of this clonotype. The rearrangement uses TRBV7-6 and TRBJ2-2; D may be TRBD2 (6 bases). Germline V gives CDR1 SGHVS, CDR2 FNYEAQ. The CDR3 length is 14 residues. Between the trimmed V and J ends, which lost 5 bases and 7 bases, there was a span of 14 bases. The CDR3 spells CASSTQAGNGELFF. CDR3 bases: TGTGCCAGCAGCACTCAGGCGGGGAACGGGGAGCTGTTTTTT.

This clonotype appeared many times. The V gene is TRBV7-6, the J gene TRBJ2-3, with 8 bases matching TRBD1. CDR1 is SGHVS and CDR2 is FNYEAQ in the germline V gene. The J segment lost 2 bases and the V segment lost 2 bases, leaving 3 bases of the junction unmatched. The CDR3 length is 15 residues. CDR3 region: CASSLQGAATDTQYF. CDR3 bases: TGTGCCAGCAGCTTACAGGGGGCCGCCACAGATACGCAGTATTTT. Drawing the rest from reference TRBV7-6 and TRBJ2-3, the complete variable domain is GAGVSQSPRYKVTKRGQDVALRCDPISGHVSLYWYRQALGQGPEFLTYFNYEAQQDKSGLPNDRFSAERPEGSISTLTIQRTEQRDSAMYRCASSLQGAATDTQYFGPGTRLTVL.

This clonotype was detected only a few times. This chain uses TRBV3-1 with TRBJ2-7, with D uncertain. Germline V gene data show CDR1 as LGHDT and CDR2 as YNNKEL (reference sequence). CDR3 length: 13 residues. V was shortened by 1 base and J by 2 bases, with 6 bases between the two germline ends. The CDR3 region has the DNA TGTGCCAGCAGCCAAGCACGAGCCTACGAGCAGTACTTC. Amino acids: CASSQARAYEQYF.

This clonotype came up a few times. The J gene is TRBJ2-1, the V gene TRBV2; possibly TRBD2 for D (6 bases). Germline V gene data show CDR1 as SNHLY and CDR2 as FYNNEI. Trimming cost V 7 bases and J 8 bases, with 15 bases left between them. The CDR3 spans 13 residues. CDR3: CASNWGGGDEQFF. CDR3 nucleotides: TGTGCCAGCAACTGGGGCGGAGGGGATGAGCAGTTCTTC.

This clonotype was counted ten times or more. The genes are TRBV28 and TRBJ1-1, with D possibly matching TRBD1 (5 bases). Trimming left V 3 bases short and J 11 bases short, with 19 bases between. The CDR3 has 14 residues. The germline CDR1 and CDR2 sequences are MDHEN and SYDVKM. In nucleotides, the CDR3 is TGTGCCAGCAGTTTTCGGGACCTCTATGGCGGGGCTTTCTTT. Translating gives CASSFRDLYGGAFF.

This clonotype has at least ten counts. The chain joins TRBV6-1 to TRBJ1-1; 7 nucleotides match TRBD1. The CDR3 loop spans 14 amino acids. Trimming at V came to 8 bases and at J to 5 bases, leaving 11 bases not matched to a gene. CDR1 and CDR2 (germline): MNHNS, SASEGT. The CDR3 region is CASARQGKGTEAFF. The CDR3, as DNA: TGTGCCAGCGCCCGACAGGGAAAAGGAACTGAAGCTTTCTTT.

This clonotype came up many times. The chain employs TRBV7-2 and TRBJ1-2; no clear D gene. V lost 5 bases, J lost 4 bases, and 11 bases lay in between. Germline V gene data show CDR1 as SGHTA and CDR2 as FQGNSA. This CDR3 spans 13 amino acids. CDR3 DNA sequence: TGTGCCAGCAGCATCAGTCCTTCCTATGGCTACACCTTC. It is translated as CASSISPSYGYTF.

This clonotype was detected a few times. The chain has TRBV3-1 and TRBJ1-1; 9 nucleotides agree with TRBD1. Germline V gene lookup returns CDR1 LGHDT and CDR2 YNNKEL (reference sequence). V was clipped by 10 bases and J by 5 bases; unmatched bases: 8. The CDR3 spans 13 residues. Here the CDR3 DNA reads TGTGCCACCGGACGGACAGGGGAAACTGAAGCTTTCTTT. This sequence encodes CATGRTGETEAFF.